This paragraph reports one T cell receptor (beta chain). The antigen is not known. Only patients with CD8+CD57+ cell expansion on flow cytometry were chosen for sequencing. Every patient presented with severe acquired aplastic anemia. Germline lookup yields CDR1 SGHVS and CDR2 FNYEAQ. V was shortened by 5 bases and J by 8 bases, with 10 bases between the two germline ends. This CDR3 spans 11 amino acids. The sample is drawn from a study of CD8+CD57+ T cells in acquired aplastic anemia. Study findings and constraints: Overlap between patients and controls comprised just under 30 CD8+ CDR3 sequences. Patients showed no significant difference from controls in CD8+ Simpson's diversity.

Genomic DNA acted as the template from which TCR beta VDJ combination and CDR3 sequence profiling were carried out. A single record per CDR3 protein comes from TCRdb applying MiXCR to the reads. The data show 130,000 or so distinct CDR3 sequences, over 55% seen once. The chain links TRBV7-6 to TRBJ2-7; tentatively, D is TRBD2 (5 bases). The origin of this receptor is a human donor with aplastic anemia. The sample comprised sorted CD4+, CD8+, or CD8+CD57+ T cells (not recorded which) from PBMCs. DNA for the CDR3: TGTGCCAGCAGCCCCGGGGTTAAGCAGTACTTC. Translating it yields CASSPGVKQYF. The variable domain in full, completed from reference TRBV7-6 and TRBJ2-7, reads GAGVSQSPRYKVTKRGQDVALRCDPISGHVSLYWYRQALGQGPEFLTYFNYEAQQDKSGLPNDRFSAERPEGSISTLTIQRTEQRDSAMYRCASSPGVKQYFGPGTRLTVT.